This is a list of T cell receptor beta chains from one sample in a study of cytomegalovirus exposure and HLA in healthy donors. Some clones are missing from TCRdb's copy, which holds only in-frame ones; the method was immunoSEQ multiplex PCR. The sample's table shows about 110,000 clones. Sequencing was done on a sample of PBMCs. These TCRs come from a man aged 30 to 39 in good health and CMV-seronegative. The CDR3 runs from the conserved cysteine through the conserved F or W. Each record gives: V gene, J gene, CDR3 protein.

TRBV6-1,TRBJ1-3,CASQDDRPQGNTIYF
TRBV6-6,TRBJ1-4,CASRDRGATNEKLFF
TRBV9,TRBJ2-7,CASSVVVRSYPSYEQYF
TRBV6-1,TRBJ1-1,CASSDGTVNTEAFF
TRBV2,TRBJ2-1,CASRVLSGEQFF
TRBV7-3,TRBJ2-1,CASSLNRGHDEQFF
TRBV4-1,TRBJ1-4,CASSQGIGALTEKLFF
TRBV5-1,TRBJ2-7,CASSSGQPYSYEQYF
TRBV6-6,TRBJ1-2,CASSPRTGLGYGYTF
TRBV30,TRBJ1-2,CAWSGLLGGGYGYTF
TRBV7-8,TRBJ1-4,CASSSTGGREKLFF
TRBV15,TRBJ1-2,CATSRDPATRGYTF
TRBV10-3,TRBJ2-7,CAISKTSGGAVYEQYF
TRBV2,TRBJ1-2,CASSAQGGYGYTF
TRBV9,TRBJ1-4,CASSPGPPWDKRNEKLFF
TRBV11-2,TRBJ1-2,CASSLGSQTKGYTF
TRBV11-2,TRBJ2-2,CASSPGGQGGTGELFF
TRBV19,TRBJ2-6,CASSINRDSGANVLTF
TRBV11-3,TRBJ2-1,CASSLGSGGINEQFF
TRBV4-3,TRBJ1-4,CASSSAGQGAHEKLFF
TRBV4-2,TRBJ2-7,CASSQAPLYEQYF
TRBV6-5,TRBJ2-7,CASSRQAFSYEQYF
TRBV29-1,TRBJ2-3,CSVSGGSYRTDTQYF
TRBV14,TRBJ1-6,CASSQEEARRSPLHF
TRBV9,TRBJ1-1,CASSALRSDTEAFF
TRBV2,TRBJ2-5,CASSEKQGRETQYF
TRBV29-1,TRBJ2-2,CSVSAGGLVGELFF
TRBV6-6,TRBJ2-7,CAGRSGGRNSYEQYF
TRBV15,TRBJ2-7,CATSRDLTGGQVIYEQYF
TRBV11-3,TRBJ2-7,CASSPGTGPYEQYF
TRBV19,TRBJ2-2,CASSIGQVNTGELFF
TRBV7-9,TRBJ2-2,CASSLHRTSGSTGELFF
TRBV18,TRBJ2-5,CASSPPQGNQETQYF
TRBV28,TRBJ2-3,CASSLRYRSSTDTQYF
TRBV5-3,TRBJ2-7,CAGSGLAGGPAEQYF
TRBV7-2,TRBJ2-5,CASSLGRETQYF
TRBV28,TRBJ2-7,CASEMGLADSYEQYF
TRBV6-4,TRBJ2-2,CASSDFAGKSLGELFF
TRBV19,TRBJ1-4,CASSRDFKNEKLFF
TRBV5-6,TRBJ2-7,CASSLVQGREQYF
TRBV2,TRBJ2-3,CASSETADTQYF
TRBV2,TRBJ2-5,CASRNFLGTSNQETQYF
TRBV9,TRBJ2-7,CASSVEGQGDHEQYF
TRBV27,TRBJ1-2,CASSQSPMTGYGYTF
TRBV14,TRBJ1-2,CASSQEGAIMGTAYGYTF